The 13 T cell receptor beta chains below come from one sample, sequenced in a study of CXCR3-negative and CXCR3-positive naive CD8 T cells. Study-wide results and limits: Naive cells positive for CXCR3 carried more hydrophobic TRB CDR3s than CXCR3-negative ones.

UMI labels and 5' RACE were used to prepare the TRB cDNA libraries. TCRdb reprocessed the 5' RACE reads and stores each CDR3 protein as one record, lacking DNA. The listing records 130,000 to 150,000 distinct CDR3 sequences. The antigens of these receptors remain unknown. Material for sequencing was naive CXCR3+ CD8+ T cells from blood. Indicated subset: CD45RO-CCR7+CD27+CD95- naive CD8+ T cells expressing CXCR3 (TNR3+). Receptors originate from a human donor in good health. Some clones in this sample may be carry-over from other donors' samples.

The chain recombines TRBV5-6 with TRBJ2-2. CDR3 length: 16 amino acids. Germline CDR1 and CDR2: SGHDT and YYEEEE. This CDR3 reads CASSLAVGSYTGELFF.

The chain carries TRBV5-1 and TRBJ1-1; absent DNA, TCRdb's TRBD1 call cannot be checked. Germline V CDR1 and CDR2: SGHRS, YFSETQ. This CDR3 region has 16 residues. Here the CDR3 reads CASSFSPTGMNTEAFF.

V gene TRBV27 combines with J gene TRBJ1-1. This CDR3 contains 14 residues. Germline loops: CDR1 MNHEY, CDR2 SMNVEV (reference sequence). This chain's CDR3 is CASSLGDTNTEAFF.

The V gene is TRBV29-1, the J gene TRBJ2-7; as DNA is missing, the TRBD1 call by TCRdb cannot be tested. The germline gives CDR1 SQVTM, CDR2 ANQGSEA. This CDR3 comprises 13 residues. The CDR3 is CSVEEFWGGEQYF.

The chain joins TRBV15 to TRBJ2-5; TCRdb proposes TRBD1, but this gene call is untestable without DNA. Germline loops: CDR1 LNHNV, CDR2 YYDKDF (reference sequence). The CDR3 has 15 amino acids. CDR3 sequence reads: CATSRDGGLQETQYF.

V is TRBV5-6 and J is TRBJ2-3. The CDR3 sequence is 12 residues long. Germline CDR1 and CDR2: SGHDT and YYEEEE. This CDR3 is CASSLTTDTQYF. Combining the CDR3 with reference TRBV5-6 and TRBJ2-3 gives the whole variable domain DAGVTQSPTHLIKTRGQQVTLRCSPKSGHDTVSWYQQALGQGPQFIFQYYEEEERQRGNFPDRFSGHQFPNYSSELNVNALLLGDSALYLCASSLTTDTQYFGPGTRLTVL.

CDR3 region: CASSQETGSGSHEQYF. The chain has TRBV3-1 and TRBJ2-7; the TCRdb D gene call, TRBD2, has no DNA to confirm it. The CDR3 is 16 amino acids. Germline values: CDR1 LGHDT, CDR2 YNNKEL (reference sequence).

This sequence joins TRBV20-1 and TRBJ2-7; TCRdb's D call of TRBD1 is untestable without DNA. The length of the CDR3 is 15 residues. Germline values: CDR1 DFQATT, CDR2 SNEGSKA (reference sequence). The CDR3 loop is CSARARTGDSYEQYF.

The chain carries TRBV5-1 and TRBJ2-7; TCRdb returns TRBD1, unconfirmable since there is no DNA. The CDR3 is 14 amino acids. Germline V CDR1 and CDR2: SGHRS, YFSETQ. The CDR3 here is CASSFGSGTYEQYF.

The rearrangement links TRBV6-4 to TRBJ1-1. The CDR3 loop spans 12 amino acids. In germline, CDR1 is MRHNA, CDR2 SNTAGT. The chain's CDR3 is CASREGNTEAFF.

V is TRBV7-3 and J is TRBJ2-1. Germline assignment: CDR1 SGHTA and CDR2 FQGTGA. This CDR3 comprises 15 residues. Here the CDR3 reads CASILSVESYNEQFF.

The J gene is TRBJ1-5, the V gene TRBV19. CDR1 is LNHDA, CDR2 SQIVND, per germline (reference sequence). CDR3 length: 14 amino acids. CDR3 sequence: CASSFMGSNQPQHF. Together with reference TRBV19 and TRBJ1-5, the CDR3 gives the full variable domain: DGGITQSPKYLFRKEGQNVTLSCEQNLNHDAMYWYRQDPGQGLRLIYYSQIVNDFQKGDIAEGYSVSREKKESFPLTVTSAQKNPTAFYLCASSFMGSNQPQHFGDGTRLSIL.

The chain joins TRBV29-1 to TRBJ1-1; TCRdb's D call, TRBD1, is unchecked because there is no DNA. CDR3 size: 11 residues. The V gene's germline CDR1 is SQVTM and CDR2 ANQGSEA. The CDR3 loop is CSAEPTGEAFF.